The rows below give T cell receptor beta chains drawn from one sample of a study of CXCR3-negative and CXCR3-positive naive CD8 T cells. TCRdb reanalyzed the 5' RACE reads and collapses them to one entry per CDR3 protein, without DNA. The sample includes some 56,000 distinct CDR3 sequences. The sequenced sample was memory CD8+ T cells from blood. The receptors were sampled from a human donor in good health. Some clones in this sample may be carry-over from other donors' samples. CDR3s include the opening cysteine and the closing phenylalanine or tryptophan. Each record gives: J gene, clone size, V gene, CDR3 protein. Clone size is shown for a subset of rows, as once, few, many or a class of expanded clone.

j_gene: TRBJ2-1; abundance: -; v_gene: TRBV7-6; CDR3aa: CASSFTRGSSYNEQFF
j_gene: TRBJ2-5; abundance: -; v_gene: TRBV6-5; CDR3aa: CASSYEGLAGGPETQYF
j_gene: TRBJ2-1; abundance: -; v_gene: TRBV29-1; CDR3aa: CSVETGPIYNEQFF
j_gene: TRBJ2-7; abundance: -; v_gene: TRBV9; CDR3aa: CASSVAPGTGAEQYF
j_gene: TRBJ2-1; abundance: medium-sized; v_gene: TRBV6-4; CDR3aa: CASSDSTGGYNEQFF
j_gene: TRBJ1-5; abundance: -; v_gene: TRBV12-5; CDR3aa: CASGLSANQPQHF
j_gene: TRBJ2-2; abundance: -; v_gene: TRBV28; CDR3aa: CASRQDRGNTGELFF
j_gene: TRBJ1-2; abundance: -; v_gene: TRBV7-6; CDR3aa: CASSPTPGGYGYTF
j_gene: TRBJ2-7; abundance: -; v_gene: TRBV11-3; CDR3aa: CASSRGNEQYF
j_gene: TRBJ2-7; abundance: -; v_gene: TRBV7-3; CDR3aa: CASSLLGNNEQYF
j_gene: TRBJ1-6; abundance: -; v_gene: TRBV29-1; CDR3aa: CSVGDNRGPLHF
j_gene: TRBJ2-3; abundance: -; v_gene: TRBV9; CDR3aa: CASSVGGDTQYF
j_gene: TRBJ1-3; abundance: -; v_gene: TRBV12-3/TRBV12-4; CDR3aa: CASSRPGGSGNTIYF
j_gene: TRBJ2-5; abundance: -; v_gene: TRBV7-2; CDR3aa: CASSLIAGVIQETQYF
j_gene: TRBJ1-5; abundance: -; v_gene: TRBV11-3; CDR3aa: CASSLTQGTAVNSNQPQHF
j_gene: TRBJ2-7; abundance: -; v_gene: TRBV29-1; CDR3aa: CSVIQGAPTYEQYF
j_gene: TRBJ1-2; abundance: -; v_gene: TRBV6-5; CDR3aa: CASFPGTANYGYTF